What follows is one T cell receptor beta chain and its context. This sample is drawn from a study of blood T cell repertoires in COVID-19. In the study overall: Samples taken during acute and convalescent COVID-19 were collected in the United States, Italy and Spain.

The repertoire was sequenced with immunoSEQ multiplex PCR; TCRdb's copy has only in-frame clones and lacks some. This sample carries under 250,000 clones, 90% to 95% of them seen once, and the ten largest clones take 0.82%. While infection was still active, Seattle patients were enrolled and then followed longitudinally. The CDR3 extends over 15 amino acids. J lost 5 bases, V lost 6 bases, and 8 bases had no gene match. The germline CDR1 and CDR2 sequences are SNHLY and FYNNEI. The sequenced sample was peripheral blood. The chain links TRBV2 to TRBJ2-5, with 11 positions matching TRBD2. The sequence came from a man aged 55-75 years with COVID-19, enrolled during active disease. DNA of the CDR3: TGTGCCAGCAGGATAGCGGGGGGGCTTAGGGAGACCCAGTACTTC. Amino acid sequence: CASRIAGGLRETQYF.